Each of the 21 T cell receptor beta chains below was sequenced from the same sample in a study of tissue T cells after allogeneic stem cell transplantation. The time point denotes: mouse harvest day 14 after allogeneic transplant. Tail vein injection delivered 10^7 T-cell-depleted bone marrow cells and 10^6 splenic CD5+ T cells. Only in-frame clones appear in the TCRdb table, and some are missing; sequencing was by immunoSEQ multiplex PCR. The repertoire includes over 1,500 clones, roughly 53% of them detected once, and around a third sits in the top ten. Sequences were obtained from blood. Receptors were obtained from a female BALB/c mouse given C57BL/6 T cells with graft-versus-host disease after an allogeneic hematopoietic cell transplant.

This clone is large within its sample. The genes are named according to mouse. The CDR3 end is not reached by the read, which stops 1 residue before it; the germline J gene fills it in. This chain joins TRBV3 and TRBJ2-7; 8 bases agree with TRBD2. The junction had 3 bases not matched to a gene; V was cut back by 5 bases and J by 0 bases. Germline CDR1 reads SNHLY; CDR2 reads FYNGKV (reference sequence). This CDR3 comprises 14 residues. The covered CDR3 bases are TGTGCCAGCAGCCTGGGACTGGTCTCCTATGAACAGTAC. It specifies CASSLGLVSYEQY. The CDR3 reads in full as CASSLGLVSYEQYF.

In the case of this clone: The gene names given are mouse names. The CDR3 goes on 1 residue after the read ends, and that part is filled in from the germline J gene. The rearrangement links TRBV3 to TRBJ2-1, with a weak D call TRBD2 (6 bases). The germline CDR1 and CDR2 sequences are SNHLY and FYNGKV (reference sequence). V lost 2 bases and J 7 bases, leaving 15 bases between the germline ends. The CDR3 runs to 15 residues. CDR3 in amino acids: CASSLSSGGGAEQFF. The CDR3 bases that were read are TGTGCCAGCAGCTTAAGTTCGGGGGGTGGGGCTGAGCAGTTC.

Points on this clone: The genes and germline here are from mouse. The read falls 1 residue short of the CDR3 end, and the missing part is taken from the germline J gene. The chain recombines TRBV29 with TRBJ1-4; the D gene is possibly TRBD1 (5 bases). The length of the CDR3 is 14 residues. Trimming left V 7 bases short and J 5 bases short, with 14 bases between. Germline V gene lookup returns CDR1 MSHET and CDR2 SYDVDS. The CDR3: CASTLGGGNERLFF. Incomplete CDR3 DNA: TGTGCTAGCACCCTCGGGGGGGGGAACGAAAGATTATTT.

On this clone itself: Germline and genes: mouse. The CDR3 goes on 1 residue after the read ends, and that part is filled in from the germline J gene. The chain carries TRBV26 and TRBJ2-5; no clear D gene. The CDR3 is 13 residues long. Germline CDR1 is KGHPV and CDR2 is FQNQEV (reference sequence). Trimming left V 2 bases short and J 3 bases short, with 6 bases between. The part of the CDR3 DNA that was read is TGTGCCAGCAGTCTGCCGGGGCAAGACACCCAGTAC. Its translation is CASSLPGQDTQY. The entire CDR3 is CASSLPGQDTQYF.

In the case of this clone: Gene names denote mouse genes. The read comes to an end 1 residue before the CDR3 does, leaving the germline J gene to fill in the end. The chain joins TRBV3 to TRBJ1-4, with TRBD1 matching 9 bases. This CDR3 contains 14 residues. From germline, CDR1 is SNHLY and CDR2 FYNGKV (reference sequence). V dropped 5 bases and J dropped 4; count of bases not matched to a gene: 2. CDR3 region: CASSRTGVNERLFF. The CDR3 bases that were read are TGTGCCAGCAGCCGGACAGGGGTCAACGAAAGATTATTT. Full variable domain (missing parts from reference TRBV3 and TRBJ1-4): GPKVLQIPSHQIIDMGQMVTLNCDPVSNHLYFYWYKQILGQQMEFLVNFYNGKVMEKSKLFKDQFSVERPDGSYFTLKIQPTALEDSAVYFCASSRTGVNERLFFGHGTKLSVL.

Worth noting for this clone: Gene names and germline refer to mouse. The missing CDR3 end, 1 residue past where the read stops, is filled in from the germline J gene. The J gene is TRBJ2-5, the V gene TRBV13-1; D perhaps matches TRBD1 (7 bases). Germline V lookup: CDR1 NSHNY, CDR2 SYGAGN. The CDR3 has 14 amino acids. Trimming removed 0 bases at V and 6 bases at J, with 11 bases between. CDR3 bases read: TGTGCCAGCAGTGATGAGGGGGCGAGGGACACCCAGTAC. This encodes CASSDEGARDTQY. The entire CDR3 protein is CASSDEGARDTQYF.

This clone has just a few counts. Gene names and germline refer to mouse. The CDR3 end lies 1 residue beyond the end of the read and is filled in from the germline J gene. The same CDR3 is also encoded by other DNA sequences in this sample. The chain recombines TRBV26 with TRBJ1-4, with D perhaps matching TRBD1 (6 bases). The CDR3 totals 14 residues. CDR1 and CDR2 (germline): KGHPV, FQNQEV (reference sequence). V dropped 3 bases and J dropped 1 base, with 6 bases sitting between them. Partial CDR3 DNA: TGTGCCAGCAGTCTACAGGGTTCCAACGAAAGATTATTT. Amino acids: CASSLQGSNERLF. The whole CDR3 is CASSLQGSNERLFF. Drawing the rest from reference TRBV26 and TRBJ1-4, the complete variable domain is NSKVIQTPRYLVKGQGQKAKMRCIPEKGHPVVFWYQQNKNNEFKFLINFQNQEVLQQIDMTEKRFSAECPSNSPCSLEIQSSEAGDSALYLCASSLQGSNERLFFGHGTKLSVL.

In its sample, this clone was seen a few times. Gene names are mouse gene names. The read terminates 1 residue before the CDR3 end, so the remaining end is supplied by the germline J gene. The chain joins TRBV26 to TRBJ2-3; 11 positions match TRBD2. Germline CDR1 and CDR2: KGHPV and FQNQEV (reference sequence). This CDR3 is built from 14 residues. The V segment lost 5 bases and the J segment 4 bases; nucleotides outside the gene matches: 2. Incomplete CDR3 DNA: TGTGCCAGCAGTAGGGACTGGGGGCCAGAAACGCTGTAT. Protein sequence: CASSRDWGPETLY. The whole CDR3 region reads CASSRDWGPETLYF.

To note about this clone: Gene labels here are mouse ones. The CDR3 extends 1 residue past the end of the read, so its final part is completed from the germline J gene. The chain couples TRBV31 to TRBJ1-6; D unresolved. TRBJ1-6 is placed among ORFs of uncertain function. CDR1 is GKSSPN, CDR2 SITVG, per germline. The CDR3 covers 14 residues. V was pared by 3 bases and J by 4 bases, with 10 bases between. The CDR3 DNA, read in part, is TGTGCCTGGAGCCAAGACAAATATAATTCGCCCCTCTAC. It specifies CAWSQDKYNSPLY. In full, the CDR3 is CAWSQDKYNSPLYF.

On this clone itself: Mouse germline and gene names are used. The CDR3 end is not reached by the read, which stops 1 residue before it; the germline J gene fills it in. The chain joins TRBV1 to TRBJ2-4; no firm D call. Germline lookup yields CDR1 NSQYPW and CDR2 LRSPGD (reference sequence). The CDR3 contains 13 residues. Trimming took 0 bases from V and 5 from J, leaving 6 bases between them. The DNA read from the CDR3 is TGCACCTGCAGTGCAGATCGGGGAAACACCTTGTAC. As protein: CTCSADRGNTLY. The whole CDR3 protein reads CTCSADRGNTLYF.

This clone was counted only a few times. Gene labels here are mouse ones. The CDR3 is cut off 1 residue early in the read; its end comes from the germline J gene. The J gene is TRBJ2-2, the V gene TRBV14; D is possibly TRBD1 (5 bases). V was cut by 4 bases and J by 0 bases, with 7 bases left in between. Per germline, CDR1 SGHDT and CDR2 FRDEAV. The CDR3 has 14 amino acids. Incomplete CDR3 DNA: TGTGCCAGCAGTCGACAGACAAACACCGGGCAGCTCTAC. Protein product: CASSRQTNTGQLY. The whole CDR3 sequence reads CASSRQTNTGQLYF. Together with reference TRBV14 and TRBJ2-2, the CDR3 gives the full variable domain: EAGVTQSPRYAVLQEGQAVSFWCDPISGHDTLYWYQQPRDQGPQLLVYFRDEAVIDNSQLPSDRFSAVRPKGTNSTLKIQSAKQGDTATYLCASSRQTNTGQLYFGEGSKLTVL.

Note on this clone: Genes and germline are mouse. The CDR3 goes on 1 residue after the read ends, and that part is filled in from the germline J gene. Other DNA sequences of this sample code for an identical CDR3. The rearrangement links TRBV26 to TRBJ1-1, with D uncertain. This CDR3 is built from 12 residues. Trimming left V 2 bases short and J 1 base short, with 2 bases between. The germline V gene encodes CDR1 KGHPV and CDR2 FQNQEV (reference sequence). The covered CDR3 bases are TGTGCCAGCAGTCTGGGGAACACAGAAGTCTTC. Amino acids: CASSLGNTEVF. The CDR3 in full is CASSLGNTEVFF.

Concerning this clone: The germline and genes are mouse ones. Sequencing ends 1 residue short of the CDR3 end; the germline J gene provides the rest. This chain joins TRBV3 and TRBJ2-5; TRBD2 agrees at 7 bases. The germline V gene has CDR1 SNHLY and CDR2 FYNGKV (reference sequence). CDR3 length: 16 residues. V lost 3 bases, J lost 0 bases, and 6 bases stayed unmatched. CDR3 protein: CASSFGRGGNQDTQYF. CDR3 DNA (partial): TGTGCCAGCAGCTTTGGCCGGGGGGGGAACCAAGACACCCAGTAC. Variable domain in full (rest from reference TRBV3 and TRBJ2-5): GPKVLQIPSHQIIDMGQMVTLNCDPVSNHLYFYWYKQILGQQMEFLVNFYNGKVMEKSKLFKDQFSVERPDGSYFTLKIQPTALEDSAVYFCASSFGRGGNQDTQYFGPGTRLLVL.

Notes on this clone: Any gene name here is a mouse gene name. The observed sequence ends 1 residue before the CDR3 terminus, with the missing tail filled in from the germline J gene. The rearrangement uses TRBV1 and TRBJ2-7, with 7 bases identical to TRBD1. Germline CDR1 NSQYPW, CDR2 LRSPGD (reference sequence). The V gene end was trimmed by 1 base and the J gene end by 4 bases; junction bases not matched to a gene: 1. CDR3 length: 13 amino acids. The CDR3 loop reads CTCSAVGQYEQYF. The sequenced part of the CDR3 DNA is TGCACCTGCAGTGCAGTGGGACAGTATGAACAGTAC. Filled out from reference TRBV1 and TRBJ2-7, the complete variable domain reads VTLLEQNPRWRLVPRGQAVNLRCILKNSQYPWMSWYQQDLQKQLQWLFTLRSPGDKEVKSLPGADYLATRVTDTELRLQVANMSQGRTLYCTCSAVGQYEQYFGPGTRLTVL.

This clone was detected a few times. All gene names here are mouse names. The read comes to an end 1 residue before the CDR3 does, leaving the germline J gene to fill in the end. This chain joins TRBV16 and TRBJ2-5; TRBD2 agrees at 9 bases. Germline CDR1 reads SGHSA; CDR2 reads FRNQAP. CDR3 size: 13 residues. The V segment lost 5 bases and the J segment 5 bases; nucleotides outside the gene matches: 2. CDR3 loop: CASSQTGGDTQYF. Incomplete CDR3 DNA: TGTGCAAGCAGCCAGACTGGGGGAGACACCCAGTAC.

For this clone: Gene names are mouse gene names. The sequenced fragment ends 1 residue before the CDR3 boundary, so the rest is inferred from the germline J gene. The chain carries TRBV4 and TRBJ2-5, with 8 bases fitting TRBD2. Trimming took 6 bases from V and 3 from J; bases not matched to a gene: 2. Germline V CDR1 and CDR2: LGHDT, YNNKQL (reference sequence). The CDR3 spans 13 residues. CDR3 DNA, as far as it was read: TGTGCCAGCAGAAACTGGGGGCAAGACACCCAGTAC. Translating gives CASRNWGQDTQY. The full CDR3 sequence reads CASRNWGQDTQYF.

The sample holds a few counts of this clone. Germline and genes here are mouse. The read is 1 residue too short to cover the CDR3 end, so that end is filled in from the germline J gene. The gene calls are TRBV13-3 and TRBJ1-3; TRBD1 matches at 7 bases. Germline CDR1 NNHDY, CDR2 SYVADS. V shed 5 bases and J 0 bases; nucleotides not matched to a gene: 5. The CDR3 is made up of 15 amino acids. The CDR3: CASRPGQYSGNTLYF. The part of the CDR3 DNA that was read is TGTGCCAGCAGGCCGGGACAGTATTCTGGAAATACGCTCTAT. Filled out from reference TRBV13-3 and TRBJ1-3, the complete variable domain reads EAAVTQSPRSKVAVTGGKVTLSCHQTNNHDYMYWYRQDTGHGLRLIHYSYVADSTEKGDIPDGYKASRPSQENFSLILELASLSQTAVYFCASRPGQYSGNTLYFGEGSRLIVV.

On this clone itself: Germline and genes here are mouse. Read coverage stops 1 residue before the CDR3 terminus; the germline J gene supplies the remainder. This chain uses TRBV26 with TRBJ2-5; D gene ambiguous. The CDR3 totals 14 residues. Trimming left V 2 bases short and J 8 bases short, with 14 bases between. In germline, CDR1 is KGHPV, CDR2 FQNQEV (reference sequence). Incomplete CDR3 DNA: TGTGCCAGCAGTCTGCCTGGTGCCCGACGCACCCAGTAC. Amino acid sequence: CASSLPGARRTQY. The entire CDR3 reads CASSLPGARRTQYF.

Of note for this clone: The gene names given are mouse names. The read comes to an end 1 residue before the CDR3 does, leaving the germline J gene to fill in the end. The V call is TRBV3, the J call TRBJ1-3, with D possibly being TRBD1 (6 bases). Germline lookup yields CDR1 SNHLY and CDR2 FYNGKV (reference sequence). Trimming took off 2 bases at V and 0 bases at J, with 8 bases between the two ends. The CDR3 runs to 15 residues. CDR3 sequence reads: CASSLRGASGNTLYF. CDR3 DNA, as far as it was read: TGTGCCAGCAGCTTAAGGGGGGCTTCTGGAAATACGCTCTAT.

This clone appeared a single time. Gene names are the mouse ones. The read is 1 residue too short to cover the CDR3 end, so that end is filled in from the germline J gene. The rearrangement uses TRBV16 and TRBJ2-4, with 14 bases matching TRBD2. The CDR3 is made up of 16 amino acids. Looked up from germline, CDR1 is SGHSA and CDR2 is FRNQAP. V dropped 1 base and J dropped 7; count of bases not matched to a gene: 4. CDR3 region: CASSLGPGLGGHTLYF. The covered CDR3 bases are TGTGCAAGCAGCTTAGGGCCGGGACTGGGGGGGCACACCTTGTAC.

As for this clone: At one end the junction does not follow the germline gene, possibly because of a read error. Each gene name is a mouse one. The read terminates 1 residue ahead of where the CDR3 ends, so the germline J gene completes it. At the DNA level, this CDR3 is encoded by other sequences in the same sample as well. This rearrangement joins TRBV29 to TRBJ2-5; tentative D call: TRBD1 (6 bases). Germline values: CDR1 MSHET, CDR2 SYDVDS. This CDR3 is built from 15 residues. CDR3 bases read: TGTGCCAGCAGTCCCACAGGGTTTCACCAAGACACCCAGTAC. It codes for CASSPTGFHQDTQY. The entire CDR3 protein is CASSPTGFHQDTQYF.